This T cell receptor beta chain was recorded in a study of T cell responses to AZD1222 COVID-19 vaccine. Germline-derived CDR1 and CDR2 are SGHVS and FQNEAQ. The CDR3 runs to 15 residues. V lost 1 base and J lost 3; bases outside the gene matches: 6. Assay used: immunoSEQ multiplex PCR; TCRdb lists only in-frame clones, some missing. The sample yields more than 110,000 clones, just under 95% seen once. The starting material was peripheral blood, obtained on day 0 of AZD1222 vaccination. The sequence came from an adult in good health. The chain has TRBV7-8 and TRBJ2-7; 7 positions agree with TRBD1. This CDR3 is CASSLGQGRFYEQYF. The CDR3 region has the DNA TGTGCCAGCAGCTTAGGACAGGGAAGATTCTACGAGCAGTACTTC.